A selection of T cell receptor beta chains follows, all from one sample in a study of human T cells and chemical hapten exposure. TCRdb reanalysed the RACE reads using MiXCR and keeps one entry per CDR3 protein. The sample carries about 80,000 distinct CDR3 sequences, 10% recorded once. The sample was whole blood, taken in connection with sensitization to the hapten diphenylcyclopropenone (DPC). These receptors were obtained from a woman aged 25-40 years with alopecia areata. Some clones in this sample may be carry-over from other donors' samples. Both conserved end residues are part of each CDR3. D genes are given only for firm matches. Size is omitted from some rows. Given values are once, few, many or a class for expanded clones.

DNA: TGCAGCGTTGATTACTCCTTGAGGCAGTACTTC
CDR3: CSVDYSLRQYF
length: 11
J: TRBJ2-5
D: .
size: .
V: TRBV29-1

DNA: TGTGCCAGCAGTTACTTCCCCGACGGTCAGAACACTGAAGCTTTCTTT
CDR3: CASSYFPDGQNTEAFF
length: 16
J: TRBJ1-1
D: .
size: many
V: TRBV6-8

DNA: TGTGCCAGCAATACCTACAGGGCCTACGAGCAGTACTTC
CDR3: CASNTYRAYEQYF
length: 13
J: TRBJ2-7
D: .
size: .
V: TRBV6-1

DNA: TGTGCCAGCAGCTCCCAAATCCAGCGGGAGACCTACGAGCAGTACTTC
CDR3: CASSSQIQRETYEQYF
length: 16
J: TRBJ2-7
D: TRBD2
size: many
V: TRBV11-3

DNA: TGTGCCTGGAGTGAAGGGGGCACTGAAGCTTTCTTT
CDR3: CAWSEGGTEAFF
length: 12
J: TRBJ1-1
D: .
size: few
V: TRBV30

DNA: TGCGCCAGCAGCTTGGTCCCGGCTAGCGGGTACAATGAGCAGTTCTTC
CDR3: CASSLVPASGYNEQFF
length: 16
J: TRBJ2-1
D: TRBD2
size: .
V: TRBV5-1

DNA: TGTGCCAGCAGTAATACAGGGGGCGGTTCCTACGAGCAGTACTTC
CDR3: CASSNTGGGSYEQYF
length: 15
J: TRBJ2-7
D: TRBD1
size: few
V: TRBV27

DNA: TGTGCCAGCAGCACCAACCCGAGGGGGCGTCGGGAAGCTTTCTTT
CDR3: CASSTNPRGRREAFF
length: 15
J: TRBJ1-1
D: TRBD1
size: many
V: TRBV7-2

DNA: TGTGCCATCAGTGCTTGGGGCAGGGGGTCTCGCAATGAGCAGTTCTTC
CDR3: CAISAWGRGSRNEQFF
length: 16
J: TRBJ2-1
D: TRBD1
size: few
V: TRBV10-3

DNA: TGCAGCGCCGCGACAGGGGTTTACGAGCAGTACTTC
CDR3: CSAATGVYEQYF
length: 12
J: TRBJ2-7
D: TRBD1
size: many
V: TRBV29-1

DNA: TGTGCCAGCACCAGGCAGGGGCTGAACACTGAAGCTTTCTTT
CDR3: CASTRQGLNTEAFF
length: 14
J: TRBJ1-1
D: .
size: .
V: TRBV28

DNA: TGTGCCAGCAGCTTAGATTTGCGGGGTAGGCTCGGCGCGAACACCGGGGAGCTGTTTTTT
CDR3: CASSLDLRGRLGANTGELFF
length: 20
J: TRBJ2-2
D: .
size: .
V: TRBV11-2

DNA: TGCGCCAGCAGCCGAGACAGAGTCTATGGCTACACCTTC
CDR3: CASSRDRVYGYTF
length: 13
J: TRBJ1-2
D: .
size: many
V: TRBV4-3

DNA: TGTGCCAGCTCACCGGGACAGGGAAACGAGCAGTACTTC
CDR3: CASSPGQGNEQYF
length: 13
J: TRBJ2-7
D: TRBD1
size: many
V: TRBV18

DNA: TGTGCCAGCAGTCCCCCCGGGTCAGTCAAGAATCAGCCCCAGCATTTT
CDR3: CASSPPGSVKNQPQHF
length: 16
J: TRBJ1-5
D: .
size: many
V: TRBV6-2/TRBV6-3

DNA: TGTGCCAGCCGGACAGGGCCTCCCTACGAGCAGTACTTC
CDR3: CASRTGPPYEQYF
length: 13
J: TRBJ2-7
D: TRBD1
size: many
V: TRBV6-2/TRBV6-3

DNA: TGCAGCTGGGCGAACCATAACAATGAGCAGTTCTTC
CDR3: CSWANHNNEQFF
length: 12
J: TRBJ2-1
D: .
size: many
V: TRBV20-1

DNA: TGTGCCAGTAACGCTGGGGCCAACGTCCTGACTTTC
CDR3: CASNAGANVLTF
length: 12
J: TRBJ2-6
D: .
size: many
V: TRBV19

DNA: TGTGCCAGCCGTTCCGGGACAGCCTATGGCTACACCTTC
CDR3: CASRSGTAYGYTF
length: 13
J: TRBJ1-2
D: TRBD1
size: many
V: TRBV6-1

DNA: TGTGCCAGCACCCCAGCGGGGGTCAGGGAGCTGTTTTTT
CDR3: CASTPAGVRELFF
length: 13
J: TRBJ2-2
D: TRBD2
size: .
V: TRBV6-2/TRBV6-3

DNA: TGTGCCAGCAGTGCCGAGTTACACGCCGGGGAGCTGTTTTTT
CDR3: CASSAELHAGELFF
length: 14
J: TRBJ2-2
D: .
size: few
V: TRBV12-3/TRBV12-4

DNA: TGTGCCAGCTCCCTGGGAGGTGCTGGGGCCAACGTCCTGACTTTC
CDR3: CASSLGGAGANVLTF
length: 15
J: TRBJ2-6
D: .
size: many
V: TRBV18

DNA: TGTGCCAGCACCCGGGACGTCACCAATGAGCAGTTCTTC
CDR3: CASTRDVTNEQFF
length: 13
J: TRBJ2-1
D: .
size: .
V: TRBV2

DNA: TGTGCCAGCAGTGGGTATGAGCGGATCTACAATGAGCAGTTCTTC
CDR3: CASSGYERIYNEQFF
length: 15
J: TRBJ2-1
D: .
size: many
V: TRBV28

DNA: TGTGCCAGCAGTTACTCGGCGAGTAGCTCCTACGAGCAGTACTTC
CDR3: CASSYSASSSYEQYF
length: 15
J: TRBJ2-7
D: .
size: few
V: TRBV6-5

DNA: TGCAGTGTTCGGGAGGACACCTCCGACGGAGCTTTCTTT
CDR3: CSVREDTSDGAFF
length: 13
J: TRBJ1-1
D: .
size: few
V: TRBV20-1

DNA: TGCGCCAGCAGCTTGGATAATGAAAAACTGTTTTTT
CDR3: CASSLDNEKLFF
length: 12
J: TRBJ1-4
D: .
size: .
V: TRBV5-1

DNA: TGCGCCAGCAGCTTCGCCGGGACGGAAAAAGAGACCCAGTACTTC
CDR3: CASSFAGTEKETQYF
length: 15
J: TRBJ2-5
D: .
size: few
V: TRBV5-1

DNA: TGTGCCAGTAGTATTGGGAGCTCCTACAATGAGCAGTTCTTC
CDR3: CASSIGSSYNEQFF
length: 14
J: TRBJ2-1
D: .
size: .
V: TRBV19

DNA: TGTGCTAGTGGGCCGGGGGAGACTGAAGCTTTCTTT
CDR3: CASGPGETEAFF
length: 12
J: TRBJ1-1
D: .
size: many
V: TRBV12-5

DNA: TGTGCCAGCAGCTCACTACAGGACCCCCTGCAGTTCTTC
CDR3: CASSSLQDPLQFF
length: 13
J: TRBJ2-1
D: .
size: few
V: TRBV5-5

DNA: TGTGCCAGCAGCGGACAGGTTTTTAATTCACCCCTCCACTTT
CDR3: CASSGQVFNSPLHF
length: 14
J: TRBJ1-6
D: TRBD1
size: many
V: TRBV28

DNA: TGCAGCGTTGAGCCCCCGGTCCATGGCTACACCTTC
CDR3: CSVEPPVHGYTF
length: 12
J: TRBJ1-2
D: .
size: .
V: TRBV29-1

DNA: TGTGCCAGCAGTTTTCTTGGGCGAACTAGCTCCTACAATGAGCAGTTCTTC
CDR3: CASSFLGRTSSYNEQFF
length: 17
J: TRBJ2-1
D: .
size: many
V: TRBV27

DNA: TGTGCCAGCAGAAAAATCGACCGACCTGAAGCTTTCTTT
CDR3: CASRKIDRPEAFF
length: 13
J: TRBJ1-1
D: .
size: few
V: TRBV2

DNA: TGTGCCAGCTCACCACAAAGCGACAGGTCCTACGAGCAGTACTTC
CDR3: CASSPQSDRSYEQYF
length: 15
J: TRBJ2-7
D: .
size: many
V: TRBV18

DNA: .
CDR3: CISVSAHQMERAGSTYSNQPQHF
length: 23
J: TRBJ1-5
D: .
size: many
V: TRBV7-5

DNA: TGCAGTGCTAGAGAATCGGGAGTCCCCAGCTCCTACAATGAGCAGTTCTTC
CDR3: CSARESGVPSSYNEQFF
length: 17
J: TRBJ2-1
D: .
size: many
V: TRBV20-1

DNA: TGCAGCGTTGTCGACGGGAGAGAAGCTTTCTTT
CDR3: CSVVDGREAFF
length: 11
J: TRBJ1-1
D: .
size: .
V: TRBV29-1

DNA: TGCAGCGTTGGACTAGCGAATGAGCAGTTCTTC
CDR3: CSVGLANEQFF
length: 11
J: TRBJ2-1
D: TRBD2
size: many
V: TRBV29-1

DNA: TGTGCCATCAGTGGAGGACCCGGGGGAGAGACCCAGTACTTC
CDR3: CAISGGPGGETQYF
length: 14
J: TRBJ2-5
D: .
size: .
V: TRBV10-3

DNA: TGCAGTGCTAGACGTAGCGGAAACAATGAGCAGTTCTTC
CDR3: CSARRSGNNEQFF
length: 13
J: TRBJ2-1
D: .
size: .
V: TRBV20-1